These 5 T cell receptor beta chains originate from one sample sequenced in a study of blood T cells in healthy people across ages. Primed by a sample-barcoded 5' primer and a J-beta primer mix, a second PCR proceeded for roughly 6 to 12 cycles. TCRdb called the 5' RACE reads again in MiXCR, with one record for every CDR3 protein. The data hold about 930,000 distinct CDR3 sequences, with about 27% observed a single time. This sample was shared with a second study, whose subject was T cells of mothers and their children.

The specimen sequenced was blood. The receptors stem from a woman in her 40s in good health.

The CDR3 loop is CASSHIGTGGNEKLFF. The CDR3, as DNA: TGTGCCAGCAGCCACATTGGGACAGGGGGTAATGAAAAACTGTTTTTT. The rearrangement links TRBV21-1 to TRBJ1-4; TRBD1 is the table's D call and was not checked against the DNA. TRBV21-1 constitutes a pseudogene. The CDR3 covers 16 residues.

This clonotype came up many times. The chain links TRBV2 to TRBJ2-7, with 9 bases matching TRBD1. The CDR3 sequence is 13 residues long. Trimming at V came to 7 bases and at J to 2 bases, leaving 3 bases not matched to a gene. Per the germline V gene, CDR1 is SNHLY and CDR2 is FYNNEI. The DNA for the CDR3 is TGTGCCAGCACCGGACAGGGGACCTACGAGCAGTACTTC. It specifies CASTGQGTYEQYF.

In this sample, this clonotype turned up many times. The chain links TRBV7-3 to TRBJ2-7, with 9 bases fitting TRBD2. CDR3 length: 15 residues. J lost 2 bases, V lost 2 bases, and 4 bases had no gene match. CDR1 and CDR2 from the germline V gene are SGHTA and FQGTGA. CDR3 protein: CASSLYGGGAYEQYF. The CDR3 nucleotides read TGTGCCAGCAGCTTATACGGCGGGGGGGCCTACGAGCAGTACTTC.

This clonotype was counted at least ten times. This chain uses TRBV20-1 with TRBJ2-1, with 7 bases aligning to TRBD2. This CDR3 contains 15 residues. V lost 5 bases, J lost 4 bases, and 11 bases stayed unmatched. The V gene's germline CDR1 is DFQATT and CDR2 SNEGSKA (reference sequence). This CDR3 reads CSASPYSGSYNEQFF. The CDR3 bases are TGCAGTGCTTCGCCGTATAGCGGGTCTTACAATGAGCAGTTCTTC.

This clonotype showed up just a few times. CDR3 in DNA: TGTGCCAGCAGCTCCAAGACCTACAGCGGGTTCGTGTACGAGCAGTACTTC. This translates into CASSSKTYSGFVYEQYF. The chain couples TRBV7-2 to TRBJ2-7, with a weak D call TRBD2 (6 bases). Germline values: CDR1 SGHTA, CDR2 FQGNSA. The CDR3 runs 17 residues. Trimming shortened V by 4 bases and J by 4 bases, and 23 bases separated the two germline ends.